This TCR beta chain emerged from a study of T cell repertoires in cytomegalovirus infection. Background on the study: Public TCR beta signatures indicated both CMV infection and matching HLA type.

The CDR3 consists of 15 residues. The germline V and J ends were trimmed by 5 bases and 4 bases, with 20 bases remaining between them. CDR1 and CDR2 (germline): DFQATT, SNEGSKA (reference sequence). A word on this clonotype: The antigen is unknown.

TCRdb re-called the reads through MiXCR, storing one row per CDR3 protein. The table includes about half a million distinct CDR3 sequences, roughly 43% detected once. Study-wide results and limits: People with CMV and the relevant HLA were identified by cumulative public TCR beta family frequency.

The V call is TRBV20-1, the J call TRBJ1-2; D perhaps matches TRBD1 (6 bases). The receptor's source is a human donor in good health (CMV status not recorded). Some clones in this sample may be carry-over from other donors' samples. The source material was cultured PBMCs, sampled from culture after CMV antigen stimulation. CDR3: CSAGSGGPKSYGYTF. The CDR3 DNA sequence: TGCAGTGCTGGCTCGGGGGGGCCTAAATCCTATGGCTACACCTTC.